Listed here are 29 T cell receptor beta chains from one sample, sequenced in a study of cytomegalovirus exposure and HLA in healthy donors. TCRdb keeps only in-frame clones here, not all; method: immunoSEQ multiplex PCR. The sample has about 160,000 clones; approximately 88% are singletons. Sequencing input: PBMCs. These receptors were taken from a man under 40 in good health and CMV-seropositive.

CDR3 residues: CASSLLSDYYNEQFF. The CDR3 DNA reads TGTGCCAGCAGTTTACTGAGCGATTACTACAATGAGCAGTTCTTC. The chain carries TRBV27 and TRBJ2-1; D is uncertain. Trimming stripped 2 bases from V and 3 bases from J, with 11 bases between. CDR1 is MNHEY, CDR2 SMNVEV, per germline (reference sequence). This CDR3 contains 15 residues.

The chain has TRBV5-1 and TRBJ1-4; 8 bases are a match to TRBD1. CDR3 size: 17 residues. The V segment lost 0 bases and the J segment 2 bases; nucleotides outside the gene matches: 6. Germline CDR1 and CDR2: SGHRS and YFSETQ. In nucleotides, the CDR3 is TGCGCCAGCAGCTTGGAGGCGACAGGGGTTACTAATGAAAAACTGTTTTTT. Its translation: CASSLEATGVTNEKLFF.

The chain uses TRBV27 and TRBJ2-1, with 7 bases fitting TRBD2. The trim removed 6 bases at V and 11 bases at J, leaving 7 bases unmatched. The CDR3 consists of 12 residues. The V gene's germline CDR1 is MNHEY and CDR2 SMNVEV (reference sequence). In DNA form, the CDR3 reads TGTGCCAGCAGCGACCGCGGGACTAAGCAGTTCTTC. This sequence encodes CASSDRGTKQFF.

The chain carries TRBV15 and TRBJ2-1, with D possibly being TRBD1 (5 bases). From germline, CDR1 is LNHNV and CDR2 YYDKDF (reference sequence). The CDR3 contains 17 residues. Trimming removed 0 bases at V and 3 bases at J, with 15 bases between. Here the CDR3 reads CATSRDQWQGLYNEQFF. As DNA, the CDR3 is TGTGCCACCAGCAGAGATCAATGGCAGGGCCTCTACAATGAGCAGTTCTTC.

This clone appeared once. The V call is TRBV2, the J call TRBJ2-7; 8 bases are a match to TRBD1. V shed 10 bases, J shed 6 bases, and the junction held 14 bases outside the gene matches. This CDR3 spans 14 amino acids. Germline CDR1 reads SNHLY; CDR2 reads FYNNEI. The CDR3 reads CATKSGQVLPEQYF. CDR3 nucleotides: TGTGCCACTAAGTCGGGACAGGTATTGCCCGAGCAGTACTTC.

Here the CDR3 DNA reads TGTGCCAGCAGCTTAGATCGCTACAGCTCTGGCTACACCTTC. This codes for CASSLDRYSSGYTF. This chain connects TRBV11-1 to TRBJ1-2; unclear D gene. The germline V and J ends were trimmed by 1 base and 7 bases, with 13 bases remaining between them. The CDR3 is made up of 14 amino acids. In germline, CDR1 is SGHAT, CDR2 FQDESV (reference sequence).

The genes are TRBV29-1 and TRBJ1-5, with a weak D call TRBD1 (5 bases). This CDR3 region has 13 residues. Germline V lookup: CDR1 SQVTM, CDR2 ANQGSEA. Trimming left V 6 bases short and J 7 bases short, with 16 bases between. Here the CDR3 reads CSVEEVGGQPQHF. The DNA for the CDR3 is TGCAGCGTCGAGGAGGTCGGGGGACAGCCCCAGCATTTT.

The chain is built from TRBV4-3 and TRBJ2-1, with a weak D call TRBD2 (6 bases). CDR1 is LGHNA, CDR2 YSLEER, per germline. Trimming left V 0 bases short and J 1 base short, with 13 bases between. This CDR3 is 17 amino acids long. The CDR3 sequence is CASSQDGLGTSYNEQFF. CDR3 sequence (DNA): TGCGCCAGCAGCCAAGATGGTTTGGGGACTTCCTACAATGAGCAGTTCTTC.

The chain joins TRBV7-6 to TRBJ1-3; 7 bases align to TRBD1. Germline-derived CDR1 and CDR2 are SGHVS and FNYEAQ. V shed 11 bases and J 0 bases; nucleotides not matched to a gene: 13. The CDR3 has 16 residues. The CDR3 DNA follows: TGTGCCCCCCATCCTCAGGGGGAGAGCTCTGGAAACACCATATATTTT. It specifies CAPHPQGESSGNTIYF.

V and J are TRBV7-9 and TRBJ1-2; 7 positions match TRBD1. The CDR3 sequence is 15 residues long. V shed 2 bases and J 2 bases; nucleotides not matched to a gene: 5. Looked up from germline, CDR1 is SEHNR and CDR2 is FQNEAQ (reference sequence). This CDR3 is CASSLNRGVNYGYTF. CDR3 DNA sequence: TGTGCCAGCAGCTTAAACAGGGGCGTCAACTATGGCTACACCTTC.

The chain employs TRBV28 and TRBJ2-7; no clear D. CDR3 length equals 14 residues. Germline CDR1 MDHEN, CDR2 SYDVKM. V lost 3 bases and J lost 2, with 11 bases in between. The CDR3 here is CASSFRQAPYEQYF. CDR3 coding DNA: TGTGCCAGCAGTTTTAGGCAGGCGCCCTACGAGCAGTACTTC. The full variable domain, rest sourced from reference TRBV28 and TRBJ2-7, is DVKVTQSSRYLVKRTGEKVFLECVQDMDHENMFWYRQDPGLGLRLIYFSYDVKMKEKGDIPEGYSVSREKKERFSLILESASTNQTSMYLCASSFRQAPYEQYFGPGTRLTVT.

This clone was seen a few times. The chain recombines TRBV2 with TRBJ2-7; 8 nucleotides agree with TRBD1. Germline V gives CDR1 SNHLY, CDR2 FYNNEI. The CDR3 spans 14 residues. The V and J ends lost 0 bases and 2 bases, in that order; junction bases with no gene match: 0. The DNA of the CDR3 is TGTGCCAGCAGTGAAGCCAGGGGGCCCTACGAGCAGTACTTC. Translating gives CASSEARGPYEQYF. Full variable domain (missing parts from reference TRBV2 and TRBJ2-7): EPEVTQTPSHQVTQMGQEVILRCVPISNHLYFYWYRQILGQKVEFLVSFYNNEISEKSEIFDDQFSVERPDGSNFTLKIRSTKLEDSAMYFCASSEARGPYEQYFGPGTRLTVT.

The CDR3 bases are TGCGCCAGCAGCCTTGGACAGGGGGCATCGAGAACTGAAGCTTTCTTT. It encodes CASSLGQGASRTEAFF. This sequence joins TRBV5-1 and TRBJ1-1, with TRBD1 identical over 11 bases. Looked up from germline, CDR1 is SGHRS and CDR2 is YFSETQ. The V segment lost 4 bases and the J segment 5 bases; nucleotides outside the gene matches: 10. This CDR3 region has 16 residues.

The V and J genes are TRBV7-3 and TRBJ2-3; 9 bases agree with TRBD1. The CDR3 runs to 15 residues. J gave up 4 bases and V 5 bases, and 7 bases lay outside the gene matches. Per germline, CDR1 SGHTA and CDR2 FQGTGA. The CDR3 DNA sequence: TGTGCCAGCAGCCTTACAGGGGGCGAGGCAGATACGCAGTATTTT. It is translated as CASSLTGGEADTQYF.

This clone came up a few times. The rearrangement uses TRBV7-8 and TRBJ1-6; D is undetermined. The germline V gene has CDR1 SGHVS and CDR2 FQNEAQ. This CDR3 comprises 13 residues. Trimming shortened V by 7 bases and J by 10 bases, and 14 bases separated the two germline ends. The DNA of the CDR3 is TGTGCCAGCACCCGACGAGGTATCTCACCCCTCCACTTT. Translation gives CASTRRGISPLHF.

The count of this clone is one. The rearrangement links TRBV27 to TRBJ2-5; 8 bases match TRBD1. J lost 5 bases, V lost 8 bases, and 7 bases had no gene match. Per germline, CDR1 MNHEY and CDR2 SMNVEV (reference sequence). The length of the CDR3 is 13 residues. The CDR3 nucleotides read TGTGCCAGCGCGCCCCAGGGGGCGGAGACCCAGTACTTC. It specifies CASAPQGAETQYF.

The genes are TRBV28 and TRBJ2-1; D gene ambiguous. This CDR3 has 14 amino acids. Trimming left V 7 bases short and J 0 bases short, with 10 bases between. Germline V gene lookup returns CDR1 MDHEN and CDR2 SYDVKM. CDR3 nucleotides: TGTGCCAGCATAGACCCTAGCTCCTACAATGAGCAGTTCTTC. Translated, it gives CASIDPSSYNEQFF.

V is TRBV19 and J is TRBJ2-3; 7 bases align to TRBD2. The junction had 5 bases not matched to a gene; V was cut back by 3 bases and J by 2 bases. This CDR3 is 15 amino acids long. Germline lookup yields CDR1 LNHDA and CDR2 SQIVND (reference sequence). This CDR3 reads CASSMGGEDTDTQYF. In DNA, the CDR3 is TGTGCCAGTAGTATGGGGGGGGAGGACACAGATACGCAGTATTTT. Complete variable domain (other parts from reference TRBV19 and TRBJ2-3): DGGITQSPKYLFRKEGQNVTLSCEQNLNHDAMYWYRQDPGQGLRLIYYSQIVNDFQKGDIAEGYSVSREKKESFPLTVTSAQKNPTAFYLCASSMGGEDTDTQYFGPGTRLTVL.

The rearrangement uses TRBV7-9 and TRBJ2-3, with no clear D. CDR1 is SEHNR and CDR2 is FQNEAQ in the germline V gene (reference sequence). Between the trimmed V and J ends, which lost 6 bases and 0 bases, there was a span of 13 bases. The CDR3 is made up of 15 amino acids. CDR3 loop: CASSRQSLSTDTQYF. CDR3 nucleotides: TGTGCCAGCAGTCGCCAGTCCCTTAGCACAGATACGCAGTATTTT.

The rearrangement links TRBV27 to TRBJ1-5, with D unclear. Deletions cut 2 bases from V and 5 bases from J, with 10 bases between. The germline CDR1 and CDR2 sequences are MNHEY and SMNVEV (reference sequence). The CDR3 loop spans 14 amino acids. CDR3 DNA: TGTGCCAGCAGTTTAGGGCAGGCCCATCAGCCCCAGCATTTT. It specifies CASSLGQAHQPQHF.

For the CDR3, the DNA is TGTGCCAGCAGCCCAGACAGAAAGAGAAAACTGTTTTTT. Translating it yields CASSPDRKRKLFF. This rearrangement joins TRBV28 to TRBJ1-4; D may be TRBD1 (5 bases). Germline loops: CDR1 MDHEN, CDR2 SYDVKM. The V gene lost 6 bases and the J gene lost 10 bases, with 15 bases spanning the gap. The CDR3 is 13 residues long. Full variable domain (missing parts from reference TRBV28 and TRBJ1-4): DVKVTQSSRYLVKRTGEKVFLECVQDMDHENMFWYRQDPGLGLRLIYFSYDVKMKEKGDIPEGYSVSREKKERFSLILESASTNQTSMYLCASSPDRKRKLFFGSGTQLSVL.

V usage is TRBV7-3 and J usage is TRBJ2-3, with D maybe TRBD2 (5 bases). The CDR3 sequence is 15 residues long. Looked up from germline, CDR1 is SGHTA and CDR2 is FQGTGA. The V and J ends lost 0 bases and 2 bases respectively, with 9 bases between them. In nucleotides, the CDR3 is TGTGCCAGCAGCTTAACGGGAGCAGACACAGATACGCAGTATTTT. Translating it yields CASSLTGADTDTQYF.

In this sample, this clone turned up a few times. This chain links TRBV28 with TRBJ2-7, with D possibly TRBD1 on 6 matching bases. V lost 5 bases to trimming and J lost 7 bases, with 21 bases between them. CDR3 length: 15 amino acids. Germline V gene sequence: CDR1 MDHEN, CDR2 SYDVKM. The CDR3 nucleotides are TGTGCCAGCAGTCCGCTGACAGGCCCGATAAGGGAGCAGTACTTC. It specifies CASSPLTGPIREQYF.

This clone showed up just once. This sequence joins TRBV5-1 and TRBJ1-1; 9 nucleotides align to TRBD1. This CDR3 is built from 15 residues. J gave up 3 bases and V 4 bases, and 7 bases lay outside the gene matches. Germline-derived CDR1 and CDR2 are SGHRS and YFSETQ. CDR3 region: CASSQQGAVDTEAFF. The CDR3 DNA reads as TGCGCCAGCAGCCAACAGGGGGCTGTGGACACTGAAGCTTTCTTT.

This clone was observed a handful of times. The chain is built from TRBV2 and TRBJ1-2; D uncertain. V was shortened by 7 bases and J by 4 bases, with 7 bases between the two germline ends. The length of the CDR3 is 11 residues. Looked up from germline, CDR1 is SNHLY and CDR2 is FYNNEI. CDR3 bases: TGTGCCAGCACAGGCCGCTATGGCTACACCTTC. Residues: CASTGRYGYTF. The full variable domain, with the rest looked up from reference TRBV2 and TRBJ1-2, is EPEVTQTPSHQVTQMGQEVILRCVPISNHLYFYWYRQILGQKVEFLVSFYNNEISEKSEIFDDQFSVERPDGSNFTLKIRSTKLEDSAMYFCASTGRYGYTFGSGTRLTVV.

CDR3 amino acids: CASIRGGGAEDTQYF. DNA for the CDR3: TGTGCCAGCATACGGGGCGGGGGGGCCGAAGATACGCAGTATTTT. This chain links TRBV6-5 with TRBJ2-3; 9 bases are a match to TRBD2. Trimming at V came to 7 bases and at J to 5 bases, leaving 10 bases not matched to a gene. The CDR3 spans 15 residues. CDR1 and CDR2 from the germline V gene are MNHEY and SVGAGI.

The J gene is TRBJ1-5, the V gene TRBV6-5; 9 positions agree with TRBD1. The germline V gene has CDR1 MNHEY and CDR2 SVGAGI. The V gene end was trimmed by 6 bases and the J gene end by 2 bases; junction bases not matched to a gene: 5. This CDR3 has 15 residues. CDR3 in amino acids: CASSHRGPGNQPQHF. Written as DNA, the CDR3 is TGTGCCAGCAGCCACAGGGGGCCCGGCAATCAGCCCCAGCATTTT.

V is TRBV6-5 and J is TRBJ2-1, with a weak D call TRBD1 (7 bases). Germline CDR1 reads MNHEY; CDR2 reads SVGAGI. Between the trimmed V and J ends, which lost 5 bases and 1 base, there was a span of 12 bases. This CDR3 is 15 amino acids long. CDR3 nucleotides: TGTGCCAGCAGTAAGACAGGGAGGTCCTACAATGAGCAGTTCTTC. This encodes CASSKTGRSYNEQFF.

V gene TRBV5-4 combines with J gene TRBJ2-7, with 13 bases aligning to TRBD2. The CDR3 runs 16 residues. Germline V gene sequence: CDR1 SGHNT, CDR2 YYREEE (reference sequence). After removal of 4 bases from V and 6 bases from J, the junction contained 10 bases not matched to a gene. The CDR3 spells CASSGAGLAGTREQYF. The CDR3 DNA follows: TGTGCCAGCAGCGGCGCGGGACTAGCGGGAACGCGCGAGCAGTACTTC.